The clone carrying this T cell receptor (beta chain) has just a few counts. Its matching antigen is unknown. Trimming removed 6 bases at V and 10 bases at J, with 12 bases between. The CDR3 is 12 residues long. Per germline, CDR1 SEHNR and CDR2 FQNEAQ (reference sequence). This specimen comes from a study of T-cell memory formation after mild COVID-19. Study-level information: Among the donors, TCR clusters were largely specific to each donor. General study points: For contracting clones, CD4+ ones sat mainly in CM and EM, CD8+ in EMRA.

The authors produced TCR alpha and TCR beta cDNA libraries with sample barcodes and UMIs by 5'RACE using constant-segment primers. TCRdb recomputed calls from the 5' RACE reads with MiXCR, one row per CDR3 protein. The repertoire holds about 57,000 distinct CDR3 sequences, with 12% as singletons. Sequencing was done on a sample of PBMCs or a T cell subset sorted from them (not recorded which). The TCR comes from a man aged 18 to 30 who had mild COVID-19 (a few samples of this study predate the infection). Cell type and time point are not known. The V call is TRBV7-9, the J call TRBJ2-2; a weak D match, TRBD1 (5 bases). The CDR3 coding sequence is TGTGCCAGCAGTCAAGGGGCACAGGAGCTGTTTTTT. This gives the protein CASSQGAQELFF.